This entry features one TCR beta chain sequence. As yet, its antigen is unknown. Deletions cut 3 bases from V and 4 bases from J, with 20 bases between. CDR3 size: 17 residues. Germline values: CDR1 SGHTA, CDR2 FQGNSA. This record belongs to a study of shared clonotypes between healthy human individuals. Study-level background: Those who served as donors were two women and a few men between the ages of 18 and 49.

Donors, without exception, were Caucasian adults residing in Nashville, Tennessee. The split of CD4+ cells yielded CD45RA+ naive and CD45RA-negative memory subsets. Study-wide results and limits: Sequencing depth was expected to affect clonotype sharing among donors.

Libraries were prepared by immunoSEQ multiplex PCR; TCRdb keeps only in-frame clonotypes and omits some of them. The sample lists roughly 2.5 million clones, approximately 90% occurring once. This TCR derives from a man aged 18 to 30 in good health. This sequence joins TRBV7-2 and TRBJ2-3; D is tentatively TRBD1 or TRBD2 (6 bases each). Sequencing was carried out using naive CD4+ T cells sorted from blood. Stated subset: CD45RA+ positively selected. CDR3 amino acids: CASSFSGIGGSADTQYF. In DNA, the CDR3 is TGTGCCAGCAGCTTTAGCGGAATAGGGGGGTCTGCAGATACGCAGTATTTT.